One sample yielded the 10 T cell receptor beta chains listed below, sequenced in a study of cytomegalovirus exposure and HLA in healthy donors. 13 Jbeta primers and 60 Vbeta primers were used for the PCR. Profiling relied on immunoSEQ multiplex PCR, and the TCRdb table lists in-frame clones only, not all of them. This sample has 150,000 to 200,000 clones, with 65% to 85% found just once. Sequencing was done on a sample of PBMCs. All receptors come from a male donor in good health and CMV-seropositive.

The V call is TRBV10-3, the J call TRBJ2-1, with D perhaps matching TRBD2 (7 bases). Germline V gene data show CDR1 as ENHRY and CDR2 as SYGVKD. V gave up 6 bases and J gave up 2 bases, with 14 bases separating them. This CDR3 region has 15 residues. The CDR3 here is CAIRNRGTTYNEQFF. Written as DNA, the CDR3 is TGTGCCATCAGGAATAGGGGGACTACCTACAATGAGCAGTTCTTC.

The J gene is TRBJ2-1, the V gene TRBV27; 11 bases match TRBD2. Germline V gene sequence: CDR1 MNHEY, CDR2 SMNVEV (reference sequence). The CDR3 has 15 amino acids. V was pared by 5 bases and J by 2 bases, with 2 bases of the junction left unmatched. The CDR3 spells CASSPGLAAYNEQFF. DNA for the CDR3: TGTGCCAGCAGTCCGGGACTAGCGGCCTACAATGAGCAGTTCTTC.

The genes are TRBV29-1 and TRBJ1-1, with D possibly matching TRBD1 (6 bases). Germline values: CDR1 SQVTM, CDR2 ANQGSEA. There are 11 residues in the CDR3. The V and J ends lost 4 bases and 6 bases respectively, with 9 bases between them. This chain's CDR3 is CSVVGGAEAFF. In nucleotides, the CDR3 is TGCAGCGTTGTAGGGGGTGCTGAAGCTTTCTTT. Variable domain in full (rest from reference TRBV29-1 and TRBJ1-1): SAVISQKPSRDICQRGTSLTIQCQVDSQVTMMFWYRQQPGQSLTLIATANQGSEATYESGFVIDKFPISRPNLTFSTLTVSNMSPEDSSIYLCSVVGGAEAFFGQGTRLTVV.

V and J are TRBV19 and TRBJ2-1; D is ambiguous. CDR1 LNHDA and CDR2 SQIVND come from the germline V gene (reference sequence). V lost 1 base and J lost 5, with 6 bases in between. The CDR3 has 13 amino acids. This CDR3 reads CASSIGPDNEQFF. CDR3 nucleotide sequence: TGTGCCAGTAGTATAGGGCCAGACAATGAGCAGTTCTTC.

V and J are TRBV7-8 and TRBJ2-7; D possibly corresponds to TRBD1 (6 bases). With 3 bases removed from V and 7 bases from J, the gap between germline ends came to 13 bases. Per germline, CDR1 SGHVS and CDR2 FQNEAQ. The CDR3 covers 13 residues. This CDR3 reads CASSFSGAGEQYF. The CDR3 DNA reads as TGTGCCAGCAGCTTTTCAGGGGCGGGTGAGCAGTACTTC. Full variable domain (missing parts from reference TRBV7-8 and TRBJ2-7): GAGVSQSPRYKVAKRGQDVALRCDPISGHVSLFWYQQALGQGPEFLTYFQNEAQLDKSGLPSDRFFAERPEGSVSTLKIQRTQQEDSAVYLCASSFSGAGEQYFGPGTRLTVT.

The chain has TRBV7-9 and TRBJ2-3, with D hard to call. This CDR3 has 12 amino acids. CDR1 is SEHNR and CDR2 is FQNEAQ in the germline V gene (reference sequence). Trimming stripped 1 base from V and 8 bases from J, with 7 bases between. The CDR3 sequence: CASSLVRGTQYF. As DNA, the CDR3 is TGTGCCAGCAGCTTAGTGAGAGGTACGCAGTATTTT.

The chain combines TRBV5-1 with TRBJ1-1; 10 bases are a match to TRBD1. This CDR3 is built from 14 residues. Germline CDR1 SGHRS, CDR2 YFSETQ. V gave up 4 bases and J gave up 8 bases; unmatched junction bases: 8. In nucleotides, the CDR3 is TGCGCCAGCAGCCGGGACAGGGGAAAATCCGAAGCTTTCTTT. Its translation is CASSRDRGKSEAFF. The entire variable domain, with the rest obtained from reference TRBV5-1 and TRBJ1-1, is as follows: KAGVTQTPRYLIKTRGQQVTLSCSPISGHRSVSWYQQTPGQGLQFLFEYFSETQRNKGNFPGRFSGRQFSNSRSEMNVSTLELGDSALYLCASSRDRGKSEAFFGQGTRLTVV.

This clone was observed a few times. This sequence joins TRBV5-1 and TRBJ2-1, with TRBD2 identical over 8 bases. In germline, CDR1 is SGHRS, CDR2 YFSETQ. The CDR3 length is 16 residues. V was pared by 2 bases and J by 2 bases, with 6 bases of the junction left unmatched. The CDR3 region is CASSLERETAYNEQFF. The CDR3 bases are TGCGCCAGCAGCTTAGAGCGGGAGACCGCCTACAATGAGCAGTTCTTC.

The chain has TRBV9 and TRBJ1-2; D not certain. V gave up 1 base and J gave up 7 bases, with 8 bases separating them. Germline-derived CDR1 and CDR2 are SGDLS and YYNGEE. The CDR3 is 12 amino acids. The CDR3 DNA reads TGTGCCAGCAGCGTACGATCGGGTGGCTACACCTTC. Translated, it gives CASSVRSGGYTF.

The count of this clone is one. This chain links TRBV7-9 with TRBJ2-1; TRBD2 matches 13 bases. CDR3 length: 15 residues. With V trimmed by 4 bases and J by 9 bases, 6 bases remained unmatched. Germline V gene sequence: CDR1 SEHNR, CDR2 FQNEAQ (reference sequence). The CDR3 region is CASSSRTSGSTEQFF. CDR3 DNA: TGTGCCAGCAGCTCTCGGACTAGCGGGAGTACTGAGCAGTTCTTC.